The T cell receptor (beta chain) under discussion was sequenced for a study of early T cells in non-severe SARS-CoV-2 infection (dated by TCRdb to the early 2020s). In terms of the full investigation: Because TCR sequencing was done on bulk RNA from unsorted whole blood, the alpha and beta chains could not be paired. The study at large found these results: VDJdb matching was skewed toward anti-spike CD8 responses and likely underestimated virus-specific expansions by missing private and CD4 specificities.

This clonotype was seen only a few times. Its cognate antigen has yet to be identified. It has no much larger one-base neighbor in the sample; base qualities were not kept. Set within a cohort of healthcare workers in London, UK, this nested case-control study involved weekly PCR testing of nasopharyngeal swabs along with blood sampling. Between 23 and 31 March 2020, the week of the UK lockdown, healthcare workers were enrolled and then followed up weekly for as long as 16 weeks. The library was produced with 5' RACE. The sequencing machine was a NextSeq 500. The TCR library protocol attached unique molecular identifiers to individual cDNA molecules to correct for sequencing error and PCR bias. Both TCR alpha and beta chains were sequenced, and tight co-correlation was observed between alpha and beta sequence abundances in each sample. In the source study's methods: Decombinator V4 was used to annotate the V gene, J gene and CDR3 of the TCR sequences. Expanded TCRs were defined as changing significantly between any two time points under a Poisson model with p below 0.0001. TCR abundances were normalised to the total number of TCRs sequenced per sample and were expressed as counts per million. TRAV1-2 paired with TRAJ12, TRAJ20 or TRAJ33 defined MAIT TCRs, while TRAV10 paired with TRAJ18 defined iNKT TCRs. VDJdb, accessed 1 November 2021, was searched for CMV, EBV and SARS-CoV-2 annotated TCRs, excluding TCRs annotated for multiple antigens. Using fastp at Q25 and MiXCR, TCRdb reprocessed the public reads and kept productive beta chains. Entries that share a CDR3 protein sequence are merged under the most common genes and DNA. The authors' filters were not applied to this entry. The sample table holds roughly 70,000 distinct CDR3 sequences, of which about 19% were seen once. Of the sample, approximately 15% falls within the top ten clones.

CDR1 and CDR2 (SQVTM, ANQGSEA) derive from the germline V gene. Trimming takes 7 bases off V and 9 bases off J; junction bases not matched to a gene: 12. Taken from cysteine to phenylalanine, the CDR3 has 13 residues. Solely the CDR3 DNA is kept, with 39 bases framed from the first base. The chain is made from TRBV29-1 and TRBJ2-1; 7 bases in the junction line up with TRBD1. The clonotype originates from an adult who was a healthcare worker with PCR-confirmed SARS-CoV-2 infection or an uninfected control (not recorded which). Specimen: whole blood, collected at baseline. The CDR3 reads as follows: CSAERGQWGEQFF. The DNA sequence is as follows: TGCAGCGCCGAAAGGGGACAGTGGGGTGAGCAGTTCTTC.